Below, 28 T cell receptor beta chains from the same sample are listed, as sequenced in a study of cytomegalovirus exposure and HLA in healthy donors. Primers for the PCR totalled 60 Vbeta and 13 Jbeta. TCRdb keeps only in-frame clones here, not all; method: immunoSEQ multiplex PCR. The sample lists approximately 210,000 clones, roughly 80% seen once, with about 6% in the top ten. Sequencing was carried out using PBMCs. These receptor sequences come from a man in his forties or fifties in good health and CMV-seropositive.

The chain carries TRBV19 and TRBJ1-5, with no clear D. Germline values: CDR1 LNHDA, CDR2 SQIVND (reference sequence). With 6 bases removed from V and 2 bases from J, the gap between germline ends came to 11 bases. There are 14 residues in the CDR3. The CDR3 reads CASSPEGGNQPQHF. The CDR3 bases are TGTGCCAGTAGCCCCGAAGGAGGCAATCAGCCCCAGCATTTT. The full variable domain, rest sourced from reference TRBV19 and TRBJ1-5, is DGGITQSPKYLFRKEGQNVTLSCEQNLNHDAMYWYRQDPGQGLRLIYYSQIVNDFQKGDIAEGYSVSREKKESFPLTVTSAQKNPTAFYLCASSPEGGNQPQHFGDGTRLSIL.

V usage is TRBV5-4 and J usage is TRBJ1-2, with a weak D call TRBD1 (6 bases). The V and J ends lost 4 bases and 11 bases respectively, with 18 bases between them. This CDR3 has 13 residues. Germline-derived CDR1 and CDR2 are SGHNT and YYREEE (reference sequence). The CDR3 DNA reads TGTGCCAGCAGCGCACCTCAGGGGACCCTTTACACCTTC. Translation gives CASSAPQGTLYTF.

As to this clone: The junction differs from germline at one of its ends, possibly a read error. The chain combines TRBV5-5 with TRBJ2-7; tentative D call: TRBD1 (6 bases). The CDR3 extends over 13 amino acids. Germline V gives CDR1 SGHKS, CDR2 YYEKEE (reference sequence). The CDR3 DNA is TGTGCCAGCAGCTTGGACAGGGTCTACGAGCAGTACTTT. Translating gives CASSLDRVYEQYF.

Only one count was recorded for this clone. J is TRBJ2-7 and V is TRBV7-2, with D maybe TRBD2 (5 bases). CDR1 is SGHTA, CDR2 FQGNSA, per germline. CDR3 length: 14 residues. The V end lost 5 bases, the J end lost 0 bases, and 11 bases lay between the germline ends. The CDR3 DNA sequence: TGTGCCAGCAGCCCCCGGCGGGTCTCCTACGAGCAGTACTTC. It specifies CASSPRRVSYEQYF.

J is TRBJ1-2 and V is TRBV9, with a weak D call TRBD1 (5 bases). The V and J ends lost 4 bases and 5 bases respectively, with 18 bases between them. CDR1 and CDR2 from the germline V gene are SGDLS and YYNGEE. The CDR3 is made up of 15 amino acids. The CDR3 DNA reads TGTGCCAGCAGCCCTCTCCTTCGGGGGGATTATGGCTACACCTTC. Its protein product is CASSPLLRGDYGYTF.

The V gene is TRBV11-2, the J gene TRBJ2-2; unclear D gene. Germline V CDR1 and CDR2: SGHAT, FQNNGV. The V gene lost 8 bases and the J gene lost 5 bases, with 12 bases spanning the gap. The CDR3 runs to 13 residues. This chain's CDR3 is CASLRLQTGELFF. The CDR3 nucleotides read TGTGCCAGCCTCAGGCTTCAGACCGGGGAGCTGTTTTTT.

CDR3 nucleotide sequence: TGTGCCAGCAGCCCTACAGGGTTGAACACTGAAGCTTTCTTT. Protein sequence: CASSPTGLNTEAFF. The V gene is TRBV7-6, the J gene TRBJ1-1; TRBD1 might be the D (6 bases). The germline gives CDR1 SGHVS, CDR2 FNYEAQ. Between the trimmed V and J ends, which lost 5 bases and 0 bases, there was a span of 10 bases. The CDR3 sequence is 14 residues long.

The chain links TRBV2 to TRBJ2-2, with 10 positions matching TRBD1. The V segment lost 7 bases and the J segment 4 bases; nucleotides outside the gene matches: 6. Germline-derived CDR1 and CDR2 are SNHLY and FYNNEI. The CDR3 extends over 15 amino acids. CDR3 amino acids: CASTTGTGVTGELFF. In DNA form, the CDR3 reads TGTGCCAGCACCACCGGGACAGGGGTCACCGGGGAGCTGTTTTTT.

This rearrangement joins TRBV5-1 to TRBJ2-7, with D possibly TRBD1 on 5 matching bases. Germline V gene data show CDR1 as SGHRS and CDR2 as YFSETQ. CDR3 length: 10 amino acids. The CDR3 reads CASSLRTPDV. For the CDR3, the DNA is TGCGCCAGCAGCTTGAGGACACCGGACGTC.

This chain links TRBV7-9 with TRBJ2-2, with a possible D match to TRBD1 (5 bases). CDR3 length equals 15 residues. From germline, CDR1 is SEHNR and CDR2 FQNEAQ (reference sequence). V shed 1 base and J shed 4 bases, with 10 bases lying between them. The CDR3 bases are TGTGCCAGCAGCTTAGAGGTTCAGGGCACCGGGGAGCTGTTTTTT. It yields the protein CASSLEVQGTGELFF.

The CDR3 loop is CASSTLTGNYGYTF. The CDR3 DNA is TGCGCCAGCAGCACCCTCACAGGGAACTATGGCTACACCTTC. This rearrangement joins TRBV5-1 to TRBJ1-2; maybe TRBD1 (6 bases). The V end lost 4 bases, the J end lost 2 bases, and 12 bases lay between the germline ends. CDR1 is SGHRS and CDR2 is YFSETQ in the germline V gene. The CDR3 is made up of 14 amino acids.

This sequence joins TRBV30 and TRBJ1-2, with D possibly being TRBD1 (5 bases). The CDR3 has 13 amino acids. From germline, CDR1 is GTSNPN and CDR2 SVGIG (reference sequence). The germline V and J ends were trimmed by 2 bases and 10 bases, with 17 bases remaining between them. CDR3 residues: CAWSPRTIYFYTF. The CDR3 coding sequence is TGTGCCTGGAGTCCTAGGACAATCTATTTCTACACCTTC.

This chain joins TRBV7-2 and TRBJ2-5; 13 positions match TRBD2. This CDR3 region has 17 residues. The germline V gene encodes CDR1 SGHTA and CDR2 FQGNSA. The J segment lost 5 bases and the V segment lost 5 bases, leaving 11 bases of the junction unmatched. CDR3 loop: CASSALTSGGPGETQYF. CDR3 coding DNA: TGTGCCAGCAGCGCCCTGACTAGCGGGGGGCCTGGTGAGACCCAGTACTTC.

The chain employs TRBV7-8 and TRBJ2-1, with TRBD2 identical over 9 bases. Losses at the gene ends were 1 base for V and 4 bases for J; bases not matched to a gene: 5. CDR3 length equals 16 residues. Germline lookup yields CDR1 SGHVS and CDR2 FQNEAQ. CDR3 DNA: TGTGCCAGCAGCTTAGAGGCGCTAGCGGGGTACAATGAGCAGTTCTTC. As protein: CASSLEALAGYNEQFF. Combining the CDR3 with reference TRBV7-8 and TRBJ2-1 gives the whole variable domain GAGVSQSPRYKVAKRGQDVALRCDPISGHVSLFWYQQALGQGPEFLTYFQNEAQLDKSGLPSDRFFAERPEGSVSTLKIQRTQQEDSAVYLCASSLEALAGYNEQFFGPGTRLTVL.

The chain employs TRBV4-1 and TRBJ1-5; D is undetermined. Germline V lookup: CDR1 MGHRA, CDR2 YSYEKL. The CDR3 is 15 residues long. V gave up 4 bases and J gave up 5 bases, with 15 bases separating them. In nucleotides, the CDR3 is TGCGCCAGCAGCCTCTTCACGGACGGGGATCAGCCCCAGCATTTT. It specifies CASSLFTDGDQPQHF.

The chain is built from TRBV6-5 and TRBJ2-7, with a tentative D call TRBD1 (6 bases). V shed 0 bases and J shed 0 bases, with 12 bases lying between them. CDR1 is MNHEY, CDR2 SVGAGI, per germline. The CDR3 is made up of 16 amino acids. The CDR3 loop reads CASSYSAGTISYEQYF. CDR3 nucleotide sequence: TGTGCCAGCAGTTACTCTGCCGGGACAATCTCCTACGAGCAGTACTTC.

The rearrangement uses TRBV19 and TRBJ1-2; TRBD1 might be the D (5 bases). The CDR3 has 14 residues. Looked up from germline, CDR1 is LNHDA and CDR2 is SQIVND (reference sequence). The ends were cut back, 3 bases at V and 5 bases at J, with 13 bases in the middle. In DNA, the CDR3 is TGTGCCAGTAGTATCCGGGCAGGGAAGTATGGCTACACCTTC. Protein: CASSIRAGKYGYTF.

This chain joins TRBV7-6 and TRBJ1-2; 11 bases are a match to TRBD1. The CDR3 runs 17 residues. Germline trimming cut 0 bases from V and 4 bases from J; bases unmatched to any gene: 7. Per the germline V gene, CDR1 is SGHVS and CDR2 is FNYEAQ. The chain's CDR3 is CASSLAPGQGGSYGYTF. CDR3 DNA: TGTGCCAGCAGCTTAGCCCCGGGACAGGGGGGCTCCTATGGCTACACCTTC.

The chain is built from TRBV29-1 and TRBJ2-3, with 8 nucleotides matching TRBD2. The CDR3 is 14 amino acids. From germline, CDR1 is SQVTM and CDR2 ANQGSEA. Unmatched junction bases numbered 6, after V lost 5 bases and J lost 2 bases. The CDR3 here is CSVRLARSTDTQYF. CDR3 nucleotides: TGCAGCGTTCGACTAGCGCGGTCCACAGATACGCAGTATTTT.

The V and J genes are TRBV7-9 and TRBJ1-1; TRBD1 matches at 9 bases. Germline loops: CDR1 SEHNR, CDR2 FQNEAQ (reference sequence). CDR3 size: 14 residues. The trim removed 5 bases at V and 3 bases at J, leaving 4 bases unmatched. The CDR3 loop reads CASSRQGGDTEAFF. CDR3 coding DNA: TGTGCCAGCAGCAGACAGGGGGGTGACACTGAAGCTTTCTTT.

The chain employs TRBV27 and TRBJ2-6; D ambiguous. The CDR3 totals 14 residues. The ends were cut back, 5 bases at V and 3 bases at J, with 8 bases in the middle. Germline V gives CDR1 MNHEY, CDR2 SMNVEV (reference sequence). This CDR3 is CASSPEFGANVLTF. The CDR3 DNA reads TGTGCCAGCAGTCCCGAGTTTGGGGCCAACGTCCTGACTTTC. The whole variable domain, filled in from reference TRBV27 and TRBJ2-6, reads EAQVTQNPRYLITVTGKKLTVTCSQNMNHEYMSWYRQDPGLGLRQIYYSMNVEVTDKGDVPEGYKVSRKEKRNFPLILESPSPNQTSLYFCASSPEFGANVLTFGAGSRLTVL.

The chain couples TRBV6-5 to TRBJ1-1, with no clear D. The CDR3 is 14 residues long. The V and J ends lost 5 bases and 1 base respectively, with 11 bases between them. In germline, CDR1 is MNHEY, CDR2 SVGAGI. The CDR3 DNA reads TGTGCCAGCAGTCCCTTCGGGAAGAACACTGAAGCTTTCTTT. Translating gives CASSPFGKNTEAFF.

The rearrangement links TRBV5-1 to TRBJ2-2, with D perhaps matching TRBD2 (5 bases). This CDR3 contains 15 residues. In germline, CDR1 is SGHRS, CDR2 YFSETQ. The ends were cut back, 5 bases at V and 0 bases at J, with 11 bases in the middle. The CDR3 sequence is CASSWRSANTGELFF. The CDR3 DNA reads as TGCGCCAGCAGTTGGAGGAGCGCGAACACCGGGGAGCTGTTTTTT.

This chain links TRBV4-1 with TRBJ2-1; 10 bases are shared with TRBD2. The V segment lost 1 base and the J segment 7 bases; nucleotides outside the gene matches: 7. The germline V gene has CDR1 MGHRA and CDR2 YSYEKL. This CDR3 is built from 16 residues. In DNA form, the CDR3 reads TGCGCCAGCAGCCAAGCAAAGCGGGAGGGTAGAAATGAGCAGTTCTTC. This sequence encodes CASSQAKREGRNEQFF.

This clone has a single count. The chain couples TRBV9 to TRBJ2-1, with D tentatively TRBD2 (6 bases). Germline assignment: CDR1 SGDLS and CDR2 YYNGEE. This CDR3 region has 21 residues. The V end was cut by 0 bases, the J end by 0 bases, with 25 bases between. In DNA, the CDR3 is TGTGCCAGCAGCGTAGTAGTAGTGGTTTGGCTAGCGACCAGCTCCTACAATGAGCAGTTCTTC. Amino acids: CASSVVVVVWLATSSYNEQFF.

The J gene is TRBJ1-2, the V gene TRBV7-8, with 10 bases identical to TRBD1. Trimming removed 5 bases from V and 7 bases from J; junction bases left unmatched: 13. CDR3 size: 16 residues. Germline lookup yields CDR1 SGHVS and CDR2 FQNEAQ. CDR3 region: CASSLRGTGVSSGYTF. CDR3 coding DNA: TGTGCCAGCAGCCTAAGGGGGACAGGGGTTTCTAGTGGCTACACCTTC. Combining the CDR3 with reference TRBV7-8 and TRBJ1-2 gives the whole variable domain GAGVSQSPRYKVAKRGQDVALRCDPISGHVSLFWYQQALGQGPEFLTYFQNEAQLDKSGLPSDRFFAERPEGSVSTLKIQRTQQEDSAVYLCASSLRGTGVSSGYTFGSGTRLTVV.

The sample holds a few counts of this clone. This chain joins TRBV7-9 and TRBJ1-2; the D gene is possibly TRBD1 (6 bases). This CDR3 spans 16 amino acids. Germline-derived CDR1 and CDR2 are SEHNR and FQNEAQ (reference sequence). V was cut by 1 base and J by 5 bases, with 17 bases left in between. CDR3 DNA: TGTGCCAGCAGCTTAGAGCCCCCGACAGGTCGTTATGGCTACACCTTC. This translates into CASSLEPPTGRYGYTF.

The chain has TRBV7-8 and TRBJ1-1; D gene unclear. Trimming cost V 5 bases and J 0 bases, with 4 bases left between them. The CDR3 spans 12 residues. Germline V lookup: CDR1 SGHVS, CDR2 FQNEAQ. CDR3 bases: TGTGCCAGCAGCGTAATGAACACTGAAGCTTTCTTT. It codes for CASSVMNTEAFF.